This TCR beta chain was identified during a study of blood T cells in healthy people across ages. Using a J-beta primer mix together with a sample-barcoded 5' primer, a second PCR was run for about 6 to 11 cycles. Template switching added a 12-random-nucleotide identifier to every cDNA molecule. TCRdb re-derived calls from the 5' RACE reads in MiXCR, one entry per CDR3 protein. The repertoire holds about 540,000 distinct CDR3 sequences, with approximately 25% as singletons. This clonotype was picked up many times. The antigen is not known. CDR3 length: 14 amino acids. The V gene end was trimmed by 6 bases and the J gene end by 4 bases; junction bases not matched to a gene: 6. Per germline, CDR1 MNHEY and CDR2 SVGEGT. The donors, healthy Caucasians from Russia, were aged about 6 to 95. Findings and limits, study-wide: Roughly linear declines in TCR beta diversity per million T cells occurred with age.

This same sample was also taken into another study, of T cells of mothers and their children. That work contributes: Samples came from a few healthy Caucasian mothers and their six children.

Sequencing was carried out using blood. The clonotype originates from a boy aged 10-17 years in good health. This chain links TRBV6-2 or TRBV6-3 with TRBJ1-5; 7 positions agree with TRBD1. DNA of the CDR3: TGTGCCAGCAGCCCCGGGACAGCAAATCAGCCCCAGCATTTT. Amino acid sequence: CASSPGTANQPQHF.